This T cell receptor (beta chain) was identified in a study of T cell responses to AZD1222 COVID-19 vaccine. Overall study context: Second-dose intervals of approximately 4 or approximately 12 weeks were pooled.

Generated by immunoSEQ multiplex PCR, the TCRdb table keeps only in-frame clones and is missing some. The profile covers 150,000 to 200,000 clones, with roughly 94% appearing a single time and about 0.64% taken by the ten largest. General study results and limits: Mostly white British, mostly female donors; authors suggested clonal diversity may be underestimated. After two AZD1222 doses, spike-specific TCR breadth and depth rose versus day 0.

This CDR3 contains 13 residues. After removal of 4 bases from V and 6 bases from J, the junction contained 0 bases not matched to a gene. In germline, CDR1 is SNHLY, CDR2 FYNNEI. To note about this clone: Antigen unknown.

This clonotype originated in an adult in good health. The material sequenced was peripheral blood, taken on day 0 of AZD1222 vaccination. V usage is TRBV2 and J usage is TRBJ2-4; 10 bases are a match to TRBD2. CDR3: CASSGTSGNIQYF. The CDR3 nucleotides read TGTGCCAGCAGTGGGACTAGCGGAAACATTCAGTACTTC.